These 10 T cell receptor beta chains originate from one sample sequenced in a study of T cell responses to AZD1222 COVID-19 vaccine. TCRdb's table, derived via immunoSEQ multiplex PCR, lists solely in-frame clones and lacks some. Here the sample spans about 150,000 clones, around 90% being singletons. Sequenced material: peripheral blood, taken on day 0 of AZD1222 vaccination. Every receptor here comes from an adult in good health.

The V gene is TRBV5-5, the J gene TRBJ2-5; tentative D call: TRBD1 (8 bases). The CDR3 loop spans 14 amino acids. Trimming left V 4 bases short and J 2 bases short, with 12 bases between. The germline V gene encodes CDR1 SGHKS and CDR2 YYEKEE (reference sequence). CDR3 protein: CASSTQGGQETQYF. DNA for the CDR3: TGTGCCAGCAGCACACAGGGGGGGCAAGAGACCCAGTACTTC.

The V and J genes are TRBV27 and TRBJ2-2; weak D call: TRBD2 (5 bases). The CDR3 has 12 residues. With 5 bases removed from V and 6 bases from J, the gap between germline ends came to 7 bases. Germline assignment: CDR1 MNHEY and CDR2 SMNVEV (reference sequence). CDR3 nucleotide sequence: TGTGCCAGCAGTAAGGGAGCCGGGGAGCTGTTTTTT. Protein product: CASSKGAGELFF.

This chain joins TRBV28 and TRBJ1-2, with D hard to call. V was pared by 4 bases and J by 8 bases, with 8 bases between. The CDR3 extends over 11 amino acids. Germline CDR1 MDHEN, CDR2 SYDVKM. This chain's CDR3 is CASSWRGGYTF. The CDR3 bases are TGTGCCAGCAGTTGGAGAGGCGGCTACACCTTC.

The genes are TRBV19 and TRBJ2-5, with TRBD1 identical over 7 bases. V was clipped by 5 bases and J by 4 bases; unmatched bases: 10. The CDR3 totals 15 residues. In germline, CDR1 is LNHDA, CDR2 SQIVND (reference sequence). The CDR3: CASSPRGIGLETQYF. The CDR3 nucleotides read TGTGCCAGTAGTCCCAGGGGGATTGGGCTAGAGACCCAGTACTTC.

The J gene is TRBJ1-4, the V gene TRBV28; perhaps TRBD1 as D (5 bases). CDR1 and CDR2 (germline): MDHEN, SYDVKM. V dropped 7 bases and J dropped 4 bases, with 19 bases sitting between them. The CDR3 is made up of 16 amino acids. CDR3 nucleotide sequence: TGTGCCAGCACCCTAAGTTTCGGGGCGAATAATGAAAAACTGTTTTTT. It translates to CASTLSFGANNEKLFF.

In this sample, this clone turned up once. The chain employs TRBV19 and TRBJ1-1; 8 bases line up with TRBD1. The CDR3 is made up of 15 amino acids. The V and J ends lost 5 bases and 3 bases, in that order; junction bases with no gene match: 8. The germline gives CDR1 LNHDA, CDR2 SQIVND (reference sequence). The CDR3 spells CASSGQGGKDTEAFF. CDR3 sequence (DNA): TGTGCCAGTAGTGGACAGGGAGGGAAGGACACTGAAGCTTTCTTT.

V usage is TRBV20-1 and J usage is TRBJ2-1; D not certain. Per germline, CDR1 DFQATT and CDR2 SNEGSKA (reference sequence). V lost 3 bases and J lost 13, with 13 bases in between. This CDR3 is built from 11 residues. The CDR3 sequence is CSASVQSYQFF. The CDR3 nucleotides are TGCAGTGCTAGTGTACAATCCTACCAGTTCTTC.

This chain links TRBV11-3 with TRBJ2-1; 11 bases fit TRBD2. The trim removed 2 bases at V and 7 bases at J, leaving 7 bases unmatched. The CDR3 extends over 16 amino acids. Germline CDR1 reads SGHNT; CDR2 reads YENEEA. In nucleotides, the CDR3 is TGTGCCAGCAGCTTAAGGTCTAGCGGGAGGAGGAATGAGCAGTTCTTC. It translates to CASSLRSSGRRNEQFF.

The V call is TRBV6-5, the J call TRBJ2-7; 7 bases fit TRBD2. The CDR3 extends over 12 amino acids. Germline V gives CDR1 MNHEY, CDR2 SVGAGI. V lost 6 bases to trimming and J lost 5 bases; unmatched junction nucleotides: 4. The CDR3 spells CASRGGKHEQYF. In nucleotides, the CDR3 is TGTGCCAGCAGGGGAGGGAAGCACGAGCAGTACTTC.

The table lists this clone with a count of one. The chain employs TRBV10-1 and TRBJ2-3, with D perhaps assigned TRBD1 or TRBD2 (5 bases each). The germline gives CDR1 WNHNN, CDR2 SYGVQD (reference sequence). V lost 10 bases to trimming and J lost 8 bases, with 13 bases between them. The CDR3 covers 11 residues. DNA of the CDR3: TGCGCCACCGAACTGAGGGGTACGCAGTATTTT. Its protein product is CATELRGTQYF.